Listed below are T cell receptor beta chains from one sample, sequenced in a study of STAT5B mutations in CD4+ large granular lymphocyte leukemia. The repertoire was sequenced with immunoSEQ multiplex PCR; TCRdb's copy has only in-frame clones and lacks some. The repertoire consists of some 34,000 clones, with over 65% occurring once and the leading ten covering less than 9%. The source material was CD4+ T cells from blood buffy coats. These receptors all stem from a human donor in good health. The CDR3 runs from the conserved cysteine through the conserved F or W. A D gene is named only where the DNA matches it firmly. Clone size is shown for a subset of rows, as once, few, many or a class of expanded clone.

abundance: -; d_gene: TRBD2; v_gene: TRBV4-1; len: 17; j_gene: TRBJ2-7; CDR3nt: TGCGCCAGCAGCCACGGACTAGCGGGAGGGTTCTCCTACGAGCAGTACTTC; CDR3aa: CASSHGLAGGFSYEQYF
abundance: -; d_gene: -; v_gene: TRBV5-8; len: 16; j_gene: TRBJ2-2; CDR3nt: TGTGCCAGCAGCCCTAGGAGGGGGGCAAACACCGGGGAGCTGTTTTTT; CDR3aa: CASSPRRGANTGELFF
abundance: -; d_gene: -; v_gene: TRBV25-1; len: 13; j_gene: TRBJ2-7; CDR3nt: TGTGCCAGCACCTTCGGGACTTACTACGAGCAGTACTTC; CDR3aa: CASTFGTYYEQYF
abundance: -; d_gene: -; v_gene: TRBV7-9; len: 15; j_gene: TRBJ2-3; CDR3nt: TGTGCCAGCACCCGCCGGGGCGAGGGGTCAGATACGCAGTATTTT; CDR3aa: CASTRRGEGSDTQYF
abundance: -; d_gene: -; v_gene: TRBV14; len: 12; j_gene: TRBJ2-4; CDR3nt: TGTGCCAGCAGCCAAGGGGCTAGCAAGGAGTACTTC; CDR3aa: CASSQGASKEYF
abundance: -; d_gene: TRBD2; v_gene: TRBV5-6; len: 14; j_gene: TRBJ2-4; CDR3nt: TGTGCCAGCAGCACAAGGACTAGCGGAATGACATGGTACTTC; CDR3aa: CASSTRTSGMTWYF
abundance: -; d_gene: TRBD1; v_gene: TRBV18; len: 17; j_gene: TRBJ1-5; CDR3nt: TGTGCCAGCTCACCACCGGGACAGATCAATAGCAATCAGCCCCAGCATTTT; CDR3aa: CASSPPGQINSNQPQHF
abundance: -; d_gene: TRBD1; v_gene: TRBV5-1; len: 19; j_gene: TRBJ2-3; CDR3nt: TGCGCCAGCAGAGGCAGGGGGCCAATAACTCTGACTAGCACAGATACGCAGTATTTT; CDR3aa: CASRGRGPITLTSTDTQYF
abundance: -; d_gene: TRBD1; v_gene: TRBV5-1; len: 17; j_gene: TRBJ1-4; CDR3nt: TGCGCCAGCAGCTTTATGGTCAGGGGGACAGGGGGCGAAAAACTGTTTTTT; CDR3aa: CASSFMVRGTGGEKLFF
abundance: -; d_gene: TRBD1; v_gene: TRBV5-5; len: 15; j_gene: TRBJ1-2; CDR3nt: TGTGCCAGCAGCAGGTCTACAGGGGACGGGTATGGCTACACCTTC; CDR3aa: CASSRSTGDGYGYTF
abundance: few; d_gene: -; v_gene: TRBV2; len: 13; j_gene: TRBJ2-1; CDR3nt: TGTGCCAGCAGTGGAGTTTTGGGGTATGAGCAGTTCTTC; CDR3aa: CASSGVLGYEQFF
abundance: once; d_gene: -; v_gene: TRBV7-9; len: 15; j_gene: TRBJ2-2; CDR3nt: TGTGCCAGCAGCTTAGGAAGCGGAAACACCGGGGAGCTGTTTTTT; CDR3aa: CASSLGSGNTGELFF
abundance: -; d_gene: TRBD2; v_gene: TRBV5-1; len: 17; j_gene: TRBJ2-5; CDR3nt: TGCGCCAGCAGCTTGGGACTAGCGGGGGTCCAAGGGGGGACCCAGTACTTC; CDR3aa: CASSLGLAGVQGGTQYF
abundance: -; d_gene: -; v_gene: TRBV5-1; len: 13; j_gene: TRBJ2-5; CDR3nt: TGCGCCAGCAGGAGCGGGCCCCAAGAGACCCAGTACTTC; CDR3aa: CASRSGPQETQYF
abundance: hyperexpanded; d_gene: -; v_gene: TRBV5-6; len: 13; j_gene: TRBJ1-2; CDR3nt: TGTGCCAGCAGCCCACAGTGGAGAAATGGCTACACCTTC; CDR3aa: CASSPQWRNGYTF
abundance: -; d_gene: -; v_gene: TRBV5-1; len: 15; j_gene: TRBJ2-1; CDR3nt: TGCGCCAGCAGCTTGGGGGGGAACTCCTACAATGAGCAGTTCTTC; CDR3aa: CASSLGGNSYNEQFF
abundance: -; d_gene: -; v_gene: TRBV5-1; len: 15; j_gene: TRBJ2-1; CDR3nt: TGCGCCAGCAGCCCCGGTCCGGGGGACTACAATGAGCAGTTCTTC; CDR3aa: CASSPGPGDYNEQFF
abundance: -; d_gene: TRBD1; v_gene: TRBV7-9; len: 15; j_gene: TRBJ1-5; CDR3nt: TGTGCCAGCAGCTTAGATACAGGGGTCGTTCAGCCCCAGCATTTT; CDR3aa: CASSLDTGVVQPQHF
abundance: once; d_gene: TRBD1; v_gene: TRBV7-8; len: 13; j_gene: TRBJ1-1; CDR3nt: TGTGCCAGCAGCTTCACCAGGGGGACTGAAGCTTTCTTT; CDR3aa: CASSFTRGTEAFF
abundance: -; d_gene: -; v_gene: TRBV7-6; len: 13; j_gene: TRBJ1-2; CDR3nt: TGTGCCAGCAGCTTAGACACAAACTATGGCTACACCTTC; CDR3aa: CASSLDTNYGYTF
abundance: -; d_gene: TRBD1; v_gene: TRBV5-6; len: 17; j_gene: TRBJ2-2; CDR3nt: TGTGCCAGCATCCAGATCCAGGGGGCGAGGGACACCGGGGAGCTGTTTTTT; CDR3aa: CASIQIQGARDTGELFF
abundance: -; d_gene: -; v_gene: TRBV10-1; len: 13; j_gene: TRBJ2-3; CDR3nt: TGCGCCAGCAGTGTTCCTGGCGCAGATACGCAGTATTTT; CDR3aa: CASSVPGADTQYF
abundance: -; d_gene: TRBD1; v_gene: TRBV10-2; len: 13; j_gene: TRBJ1-1; CDR3nt: TGCGCCAGCAGGGACCCGGGACAGCCGCAAGCTTTCTTT; CDR3aa: CASRDPGQPQAFF
abundance: -; d_gene: -; v_gene: TRBV6-6; len: 14; j_gene: TRBJ2-7; CDR3nt: TGTGCCAGCAGCCGACAGGTCCCCTCCTACGAGCAGTACTTC; CDR3aa: CASSRQVPSYEQYF
abundance: -; d_gene: -; v_gene: TRBV2; len: 14; j_gene: TRBJ1-5; CDR3nt: TGTGCCAGCAGTCGGATAGATGGTAATCAGCCCCAGCATTTT; CDR3aa: CASSRIDGNQPQHF
abundance: -; d_gene: -; v_gene: TRBV5-4; len: 15; j_gene: TRBJ2-3; CDR3nt: TGTGCCAGCAGCCAAGGACTACGAAGCACAGATACGCAGTATTTT; CDR3aa: CASSQGLRSTDTQYF
abundance: once; d_gene: -; v_gene: TRBV29-1; len: 12; j_gene: TRBJ1-3; CDR3nt: TGCAGCGTTGAAGCCTCTGGAAACACCATATATTTT; CDR3aa: CSVEASGNTIYF
abundance: -; d_gene: TRBD1; v_gene: TRBV25-1; len: 15; j_gene: TRBJ2-1; CDR3nt: TGTGCCAGCGGCCCCCGGGACAGAATTTACAATGAGCAGTTCTTC; CDR3aa: CASGPRDRIYNEQFF
abundance: -; d_gene: TRBD2; v_gene: TRBV6-1; len: 15; j_gene: TRBJ2-1; CDR3nt: TGTGCCAGCAGCACTAGCGCAAGCTCCTACAATGAGCAGTTCTTC; CDR3aa: CASSTSASSYNEQFF
abundance: once; d_gene: TRBD2; v_gene: TRBV5-1; len: 16; j_gene: TRBJ2-3; CDR3nt: TGCGCCAGCAGCTTGGCCCTGGGGGGGGGCACAGATACGCAGTATTTT; CDR3aa: CASSLALGGGTDTQYF
abundance: -; d_gene: TRBD2; v_gene: TRBV4-2; len: 15; j_gene: TRBJ2-1; CDR3nt: TGTGCCAGCAGCCAAGCAAAGCGGGAGGGCCGGGAGCAGTTCTTC; CDR3aa: CASSQAKREGREQFF
abundance: -; d_gene: -; v_gene: TRBV11-3; len: 19; j_gene: TRBJ2-7; CDR3nt: TGTGCCAGCAGCTTAGATGGCTTCGGTTCAGGGGAGGGGAGCTACGAGCAGTACTTC; CDR3aa: CASSLDGFGSGEGSYEQYF
abundance: -; d_gene: -; v_gene: TRBV7-9; len: 14; j_gene: TRBJ2-1; CDR3nt: TGTGCCAGCAGCTACAAGGGCCCGAGGGATGAGCAGTTCTTC; CDR3aa: CASSYKGPRDEQFF
abundance: -; d_gene: TRBD2; v_gene: TRBV5-4; len: 16; j_gene: TRBJ2-3; CDR3nt: TGTGCCAGCAGCCGACTAGCGGGAGTCGGGGCAGATACGCAGTATTTT; CDR3aa: CASSRLAGVGADTQYF
abundance: -; d_gene: TRBD1; v_gene: TRBV27; len: 15; j_gene: TRBJ1-5; CDR3nt: TGTGCCAGCAGTCCTCAGGGGGCCGGCAATCAGCCCCAGCATTTT; CDR3aa: CASSPQGAGNQPQHF
abundance: -; d_gene: -; v_gene: TRBV29-1; len: 14; j_gene: TRBJ1-2; CDR3nt: TGCAGCGTTAGTGGACAGTGGGAAGACTATGGCTACACCTTC; CDR3aa: CSVSGQWEDYGYTF
abundance: -; d_gene: -; v_gene: TRBV5-4; len: 15; j_gene: TRBJ1-2; CDR3nt: TGTGCCAGCAGCTACGGGGGTAGCGGTCCCTATGGCTACACCTTC; CDR3aa: CASSYGGSGPYGYTF
abundance: few; d_gene: TRBD2; v_gene: TRBV5-6; len: 16; j_gene: TRBJ2-5; CDR3nt: TGTGCCAGCAGCTTGGGGGCCGGGACTAGAGAAGAGACCCAGTACTTC; CDR3aa: CASSLGAGTREETQYF
abundance: -; d_gene: -; v_gene: TRBV9; len: 16; j_gene: TRBJ2-7; CDR3nt: TGTGCCAGCAGCGTAGGAGGTGTTCGGGAAAGATACGAGCAGTACTTC; CDR3aa: CASSVGGVRERYEQYF
abundance: -; d_gene: -; v_gene: TRBV5-6; len: 14; j_gene: TRBJ2-5; CDR3nt: TGTGCCAGCAGCTTGGAGGCTAGGGGGGAGACCCAGTACTTC; CDR3aa: CASSLEARGETQYF
abundance: -; d_gene: -; v_gene: TRBV5-5; len: 17; j_gene: TRBJ2-2; CDR3nt: TGTGCCAGCAGCCGGAGGGATCGGGACACCTTACCCGGGGAGCTGTTTTTT; CDR3aa: CASSRRDRDTLPGELFF
abundance: -; d_gene: TRBD1; v_gene: TRBV5-1; len: 15; j_gene: TRBJ2-2; CDR3nt: TGCGCCAGCAGGGAGGGACAGGTCAACACCGGGGAGCTGTTTTTT; CDR3aa: CASREGQVNTGELFF
abundance: -; d_gene: TRBD2; v_gene: TRBV7-7; len: 17; j_gene: TRBJ2-2; CDR3nt: TGTGCCAGCAGCCCGGGACTAGCGGGGAAGAACACCGGGGAGCTGTTTTTT; CDR3aa: CASSPGLAGKNTGELFF
abundance: -; d_gene: -; v_gene: TRBV5-8; len: 14; j_gene: TRBJ1-2; CDR3nt: TGTGCCAGCAGCAGACGGGACACCGACTATGGCTACACCTTC; CDR3aa: CASSRRDTDYGYTF